The entry below describes one T cell receptor beta chain. This record comes from a study of T cell changes during pregnancy in multiple sclerosis. Profiled with immunoSEQ multiplex PCR; TCRdb holds only in-frame clones, not every one. The sample records around 60,000 clones, 80% to 95% being singletons. Trimming removed 1 base from V and 3 bases from J, with 23 bases in between. The CDR3 runs to 19 residues. Germline loops: CDR1 SGHNT, CDR2 YENEEA. The TCR comes from a female donor in good health, enrolled as a control in a pregnancy study. Sequencing was performed on peripheral blood, taken in the third trimester of pregnancy. This chain joins TRBV11-3 and TRBJ2-3, with TRBD2 as a possible D gene (6 bases). CDR3 region: CASSLGGPSVSTPTDTQYF. The CDR3 nucleotides read TGTGCCAGCAGCTTAGGGGGCCCTAGCGTCTCAACCCCTACAGATACGCAGTATTTT.